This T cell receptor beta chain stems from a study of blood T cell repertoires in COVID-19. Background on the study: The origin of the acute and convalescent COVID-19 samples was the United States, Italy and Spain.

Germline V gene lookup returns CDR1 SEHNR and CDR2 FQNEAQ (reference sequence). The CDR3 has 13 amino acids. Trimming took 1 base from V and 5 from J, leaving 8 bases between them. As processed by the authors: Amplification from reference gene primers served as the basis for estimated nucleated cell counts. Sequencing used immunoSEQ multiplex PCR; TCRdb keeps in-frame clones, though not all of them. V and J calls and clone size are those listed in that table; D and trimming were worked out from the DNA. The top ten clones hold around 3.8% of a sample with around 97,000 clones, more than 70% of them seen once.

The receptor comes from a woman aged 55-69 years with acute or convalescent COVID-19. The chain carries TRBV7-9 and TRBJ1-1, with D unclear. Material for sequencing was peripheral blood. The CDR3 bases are TGTGCCAGCAGCTTAGTACCACTTACTGAAGCTTTCTTT. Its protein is CASSLVPLTEAFF.